This T cell receptor (beta chain) is drawn from a study of T cells expressing NK-cell markers (dated by TCRdb to 2020 to 2021). Background on the whole study: Three sorted T-cell subsets (CD3+CD56+NKG2C+, CD3+CD56+NKG2C- and CD3+CD56-NKG2C+) from several donors had their TCR beta-chain repertoires profiled. Illumina HiSeq 2000/2500, MiSeq or NextSeq was used to sequence libraries as 2 x 150 bp reads. Among the eight sequenced donors, seven were HCMV-seropositive and one was HCMV-seronegative. The study sequenced eight donors, all healthy volunteers chosen at random: three men and five women.

Points on this clonotype: The antigen this receptor binds is unknown.

A commercial ELISA kit detecting HCMV-specific IgG in serum was used to determine HCMV serostatus. Ficoll density gradient centrifugation was used to isolate peripheral blood mononuclear cells from blood. Data came from an Illumina HiSeq 2000. TCR beta cDNA libraries were prepared using 5'RACE template switching, which introduced a universal primer site and unique molecular identifiers. cDNA synthesis was primed from the TCR beta constant segment and was followed by two successive PCR amplification steps. Per the original workflow: Reads were demultiplexed and grouped by UMI with MIGEC, and clonotypes were assembled and quantified with MiTCR. To exclude erroneous sequences, any TCR cDNA sequence not supported by at least two reads was discarded. Downstream repertoire analysis used the tcR package, and clonotypes were matched across fractions by CDR3 nucleotide sequence plus V segment. VDJmatch was used to annotate antigen specificity against VDJdb, with one amino acid substitution in CDR3 allowed. Each CDR3 protein sequence appears as one entry after TCRdb reprocessed the reads, and no DNA is included. Clone size and V and J calls follow TCRdb, not the original study. This sample's listing comprises almost 450,000 distinct CDR3 sequences. The top ten hold less than 7.5% of the sample.

The investigation overall reported the following: Those dominant clonotypes were again the most abundant among CD3+CD56-NKG2C+ cells in a few donors, at about 28.3-60.1%. For roughly six donors, the dominant CD3+CD56+NKG2C+ clonotypes were among the top 10 CD8+ clonotypes and accounted for roughly 1.0-7.5% of CD8+ T cells. Whether the expanded NKG2C-expressing T cell clones were specific for HCMV antigens remained unclear.

Taken from cysteine to phenylalanine, the CDR3 has 15 residues. The DNA is unrecorded. The sample was blood T cells: a sorted CD56 or NKG2C T cell subset, CD4+ or CD8+ T cells, or bulk PBMC T cells (not recorded which). Rearrangement joined TRBV12-3 or TRBV12-4 to TRBJ1-2; TCRdb reports TRBD1, a call that lacks DNA to check it against. This receptor was obtained from a woman aged 18-70 years in good health. CDR3 loop: CASMDSPAIDYGYTF.